This note documents a single T cell receptor (beta chain) sequence. Antigen unknown. These data come from a study of response to subunit inactivated influenza vaccine. Study-wide results and limits: After each seasonal influenza vaccination, few new T cells are recruited, the authors suggested.

One entry per CDR3 protein results from TCRdb running MiXCR on the RT-PCR reads. The data show roughly 190,000 distinct CDR3 sequences, under 15% seen once. CDR3 size: 16 residues. With 5 bases removed from V and 1 base from J, the gap between germline ends came to 16 bases. Germline values: CDR1 SGHVS, CDR2 FQNEAQ. Sequencing was performed on CD8+ T cells sorted from PBMCs, taken 4 to 6 days after vaccination. The V and J genes are TRBV7-8 and TRBJ2-3; D is perhaps TRBD2 (5 bases). The sequence was collected from a man aged 45-65 years who received an inactivated influenza vaccine. The CDR3 sequence is CASSAPRAGGTDTQYF. In DNA form, the CDR3 reads TGTGCCAGCAGCGCCCCGAGGGCCGGGGGCACAGATACGCAGTATTTT.